The 9 T cell receptor beta chains given below trace back to one sample, sequenced in a study of type 1 and type 2 diabetes patients. The PCR template was genomic DNA. Amplification of the beta chain CDR3 used 30 forward and 13 reverse multiplex primers. TCRdb re-called the multiplex PCR reads with MiXCR, one entry per CDR3 protein. The repertoire holds around 300,000 distinct CDR3 sequences, 40% to 50% seen once, with approximately 13% in the top ten. Sequencing input: peripheral blood mononuclear cells (PBMCs). The receptor set was obtained from a man aged 18 to 30 with type 2 diabetes.

This rearrangement joins TRBV5-1 to TRBJ1-2; 7 nucleotides agree with TRBD1. Trimming removed 5 bases from V and 3 bases from J; junction bases left unmatched: 16. Germline-derived CDR1 and CDR2 are SGHRS and YFSETQ. The CDR3 covers 17 residues. The CDR3 DNA is TGCGCCAGCAGTGGTCAATTCACAGGGGCCACGGACTATGGCTACACCTTC. This gives the protein CASSGQFTGATDYGYTF.

Note on this clonotype: This clone may be a read error of a much larger clone one base away. The V gene is TRBV2, the J gene TRBJ1-4; D possibly corresponds to TRBD1 (6 bases). Trimming left V 8 bases short and J 8 bases short, with 15 bases between. This CDR3 is built from 13 residues. Germline loops: CDR1 SNHLY, CDR2 FYNNEI. This CDR3 reads CASGYGQSEKLFF. The CDR3 bases are TGTGCCAGCGGTTACGGACAGTCCGAAAAACTGTTTTTT.

This clonotype was detected only a few times. The chain joins TRBV6-1 to TRBJ1-6; D uncertain. V lost 1 base, J lost 8 bases, and 6 bases lay in between. The CDR3 covers 13 residues. Germline V CDR1 and CDR2: MNHNS, SASEGT. CDR3 residues: CASSEGWDSPLHF. In DNA, the CDR3 is TGTGCCAGCAGTGAAGGGTGGGATTCACCCCTCCACTTT.

The chain links TRBV7-9 to TRBJ1-2; D ambiguous. Germline CDR1 is SEHNR and CDR2 is FQNEAQ (reference sequence). This CDR3 region has 16 residues. The V and J ends lost 4 bases and 8 bases respectively, with 23 bases between them. CDR3 residues: CASSSSPEVEVGGYTF. The CDR3 DNA sequence: TGTGCCAGCAGCTCGTCACCGGAGGTGGAGGTCGGAGGCTACACCTTC.

V and J are TRBV6-2 or TRBV6-3 and TRBJ2-2; D is uncertain. V lost 8 bases and J lost 7, with 8 bases in between. CDR3 size: 11 residues. Germline V gives CDR1 MNHEY, CDR2 SVGEGT. The CDR3 nucleotides read TGTGCCAGCGAGCTGAACGGGGAGCTGTTTTTT. As protein: CASELNGELFF.

This clonotype was found a few times. An end of the junction differs from the germline gene, which may be a read error. The J gene is TRBJ2-2, the V gene TRBV19; D may be TRBD1 (5 bases). The CDR3 loop spans 16 amino acids. The germline gives CDR1 LNHDA, CDR2 SQIVND (reference sequence). CDR3 bases: TGTGCCAGTAGTATAGATCAACCAGGGAACTCCGGGGAGCTGTTTTTT. This codes for CASSIDQPGNSGELFF. Filled out from reference TRBV19 and TRBJ2-2, the complete variable domain reads DGGITQSPKYLFRKEGQNVTLSCEQNLNHDAMYWYRQDPGQGLRLIYYSQIVNDFQKGDIAEGYSVSREKKESFPLTVTSAQKNPTAFYLCASSIDQPGNSGELFFGEGSRLTVL.

This clonotype appeared a few times. The chain links TRBV2 to TRBJ2-1; no reliable D call. Looked up from germline, CDR1 is SNHLY and CDR2 is FYNNEI. V gave up 11 bases and J gave up 6 bases, with 23 bases separating them. This CDR3 comprises 15 residues. CDR3 bases: TGTGCCGGCTTTGTTTACCCCCACCTCGGCAATGAGCAGTTCTTC. Its protein is CAGFVYPHLGNEQFF.

The genes are TRBV7-3 and TRBJ2-7; no firm D call. Per the germline V gene, CDR1 is SGHTA and CDR2 is FQGTGA. With 1 base removed from V and 6 bases from J, the gap between germline ends came to 13 bases. The CDR3 consists of 14 residues. CDR3 sequence: CASSLKFAVPEQYF. The CDR3 DNA follows: TGTGCCAGCAGCTTAAAGTTTGCAGTTCCCGAGCAGTACTTC.

This clonotype has at least ten counts. J is TRBJ2-7 and V is TRBV2; no firm D call. V lost 3 bases to trimming and J lost 6 bases, with 12 bases between them. The CDR3 loop spans 13 amino acids. Germline V gene lookup returns CDR1 SNHLY and CDR2 FYNNEI. CDR3: CASSESFNREQYF. DNA for the CDR3: TGTGCCAGCAGTGAGTCCTTCAACCGCGAGCAGTACTTC.